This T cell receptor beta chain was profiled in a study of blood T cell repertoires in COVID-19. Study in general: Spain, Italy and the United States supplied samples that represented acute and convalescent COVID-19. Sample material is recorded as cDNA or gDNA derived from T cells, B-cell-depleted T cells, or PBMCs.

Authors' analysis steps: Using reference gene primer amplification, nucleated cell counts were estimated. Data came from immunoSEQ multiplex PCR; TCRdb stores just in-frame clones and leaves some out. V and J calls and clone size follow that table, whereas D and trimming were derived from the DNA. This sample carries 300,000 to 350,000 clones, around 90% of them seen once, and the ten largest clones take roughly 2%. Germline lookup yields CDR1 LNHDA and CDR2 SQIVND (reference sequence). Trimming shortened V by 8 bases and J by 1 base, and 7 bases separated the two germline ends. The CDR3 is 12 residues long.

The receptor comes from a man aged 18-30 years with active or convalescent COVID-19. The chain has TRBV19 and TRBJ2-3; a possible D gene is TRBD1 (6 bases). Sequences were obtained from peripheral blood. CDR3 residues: CASEGGTDTQYF. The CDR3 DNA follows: TGTGCCAGTGAGGGGGGCACAGATACGCAGTATTTT.